This entry is about one TCR beta chain. The repertoire was sequenced with immunoSEQ multiplex PCR; TCRdb's copy has only in-frame clones and lacks some. This sample has fewer than 90,000 clones, with 94% found just once. These data come from a study of control samples from healthy donors and cancer patients. The specimen sequenced was blood. The receptor's source is a woman aged 40-49 years in good health.

This CDR3 reads CASSAMRDMNTEAFF. CDR3 sequence (DNA): TGTGCCAGCAGCGCGATGCGAGATATGAACACTGAAGCTTTCTTT. The J gene is TRBJ1-1, the V gene TRBV9; D not certain. Germline V gene sequence: CDR1 SGDLS, CDR2 YYNGEE. V was shortened by 3 bases and J by 0 bases, with 12 bases between the two germline ends. The CDR3 loop spans 15 amino acids.